The TCR beta chain under discussion was sequenced for a study of blood T cell repertoires in COVID-19. Sequencing was performed with immunoSEQ multiplex PCR; in TCRdb, only in-frame clones are kept and a portion is missing. The profile covers 230,000 or so clones, with 89% appearing a single time and approximately 4.6% taken by the ten largest. With V trimmed by 2 bases and J by 6 bases, 6 bases remained unmatched. Germline CDR1 reads LGHNA; CDR2 reads YSLEER. This CDR3 region has 15 residues. Sequenced sample: peripheral blood. The J gene is TRBJ2-3, the V gene TRBV4-3, with TRBD2 identical over 9 bases. The receptor's source is a middle-aged woman who had recovered from COVID-19. Written as DNA, the CDR3 is TGCGCCAGCAGCCAACAAGCTAGCGGGACTGATACGCAGTATTTT. It encodes CASSQQASGTDTQYF.